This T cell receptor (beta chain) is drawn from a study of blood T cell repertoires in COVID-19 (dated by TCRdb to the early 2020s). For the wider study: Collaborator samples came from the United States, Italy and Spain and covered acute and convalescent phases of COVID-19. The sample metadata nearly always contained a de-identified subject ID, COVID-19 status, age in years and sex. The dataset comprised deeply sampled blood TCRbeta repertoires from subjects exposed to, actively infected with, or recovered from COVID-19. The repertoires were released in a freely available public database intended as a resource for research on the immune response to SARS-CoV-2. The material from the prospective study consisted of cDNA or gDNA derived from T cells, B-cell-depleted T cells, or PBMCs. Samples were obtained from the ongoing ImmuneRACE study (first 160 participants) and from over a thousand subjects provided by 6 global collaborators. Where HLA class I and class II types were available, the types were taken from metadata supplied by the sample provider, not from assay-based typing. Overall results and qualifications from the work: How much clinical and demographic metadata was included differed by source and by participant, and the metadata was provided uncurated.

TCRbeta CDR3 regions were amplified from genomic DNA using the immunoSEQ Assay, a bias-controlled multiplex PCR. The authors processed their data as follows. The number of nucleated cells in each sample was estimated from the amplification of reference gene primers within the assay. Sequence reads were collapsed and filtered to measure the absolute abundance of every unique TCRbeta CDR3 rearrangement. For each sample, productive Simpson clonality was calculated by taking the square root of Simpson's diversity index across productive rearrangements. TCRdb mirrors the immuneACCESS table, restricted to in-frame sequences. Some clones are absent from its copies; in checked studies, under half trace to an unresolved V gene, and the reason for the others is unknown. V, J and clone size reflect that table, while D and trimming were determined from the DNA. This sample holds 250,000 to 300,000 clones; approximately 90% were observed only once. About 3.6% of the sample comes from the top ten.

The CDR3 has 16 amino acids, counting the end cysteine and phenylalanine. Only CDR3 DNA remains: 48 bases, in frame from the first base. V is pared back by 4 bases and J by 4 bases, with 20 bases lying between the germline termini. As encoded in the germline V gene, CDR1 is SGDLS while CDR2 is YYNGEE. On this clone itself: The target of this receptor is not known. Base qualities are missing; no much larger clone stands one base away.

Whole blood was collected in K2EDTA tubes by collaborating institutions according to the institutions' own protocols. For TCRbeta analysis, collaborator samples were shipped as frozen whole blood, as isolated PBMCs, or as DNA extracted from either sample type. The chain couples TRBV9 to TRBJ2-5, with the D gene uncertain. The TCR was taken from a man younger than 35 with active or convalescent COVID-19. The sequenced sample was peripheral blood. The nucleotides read TGTGCCAGCAGCCCCACGGTCCACTCCAAAGCAGAGACCCAGTACTTC. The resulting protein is CASSPTVHSKAETQYF. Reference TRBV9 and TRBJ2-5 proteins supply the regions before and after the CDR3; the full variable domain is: DSGVTQTPKHLITATGQRVTLRCSPRSGDLSVYWYQQSLDQGLQFLIQYYNGEERAKGNILERFSAQQFPDLHSELNLSSLELGDSALYFCASSPTVHSKAETQYFGPGTRLLVL.